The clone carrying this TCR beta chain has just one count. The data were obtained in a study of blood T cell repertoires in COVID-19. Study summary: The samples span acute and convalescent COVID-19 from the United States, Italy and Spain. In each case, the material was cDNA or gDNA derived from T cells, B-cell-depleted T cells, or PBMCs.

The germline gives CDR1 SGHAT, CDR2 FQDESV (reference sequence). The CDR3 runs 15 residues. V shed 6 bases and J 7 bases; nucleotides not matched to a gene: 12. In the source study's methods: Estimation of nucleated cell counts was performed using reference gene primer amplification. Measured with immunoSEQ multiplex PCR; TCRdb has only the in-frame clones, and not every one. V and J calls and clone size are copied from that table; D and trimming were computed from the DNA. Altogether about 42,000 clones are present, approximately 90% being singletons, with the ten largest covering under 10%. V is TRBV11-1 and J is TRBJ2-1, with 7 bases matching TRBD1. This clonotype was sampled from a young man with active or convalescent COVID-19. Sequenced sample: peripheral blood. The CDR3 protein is CASREQGPRKNEQFF. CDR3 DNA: TGTGCCAGCAGGGAACAGGGGCCTAGGAAGAATGAGCAGTTCTTC.